This TCR beta chain was obtained from a study of robustness of blood B and T cell sequencing (dated by TCRdb to 2017 to 2018). Concerning the study at large: The study was designed to determine how much peripheral blood is required to reliably characterize an individual's TCRbeta and IgG repertoires. In each of the 9 to 10 independently drawn blood samples, both the TCRbeta and the IgG repertoires were quantified. For technical replicates, two replicate TCRbeta cDNA libraries were prepared from one shared RNA pool that came from a single 10 ml draw. What the authors observed across the whole study: The TCRbeta rarefaction curves did not fully level off, which suggests under-sequencing or many low-abundance clonotypes. The 1,000 most abundant TCRbeta clonotypes from the pooled draws were detected in every single 10 ml sample. Overlap of rare TCRbeta clonotypes did not improve with pooling tubes, implying much larger blood volumes would be needed to capture them. Across technical replicate libraries, 90% to 95% of the top 10,000 TCRbeta clonotypes in one library were also found in the other. One pair of TCRbeta libraries showed evidence of cross-contamination, likely from batch processing; the shared UMI-sequence pairs were removed. EDTA tubes required immediate fractionation, limiting use in multi-site collections. Coverage of the top 10,000 TCRbeta clonotypes approached saturation when 3 or 4 tubes (roughly 28-45 ml blood) were combined.

As for this clonotype: Its target antigen remains unknown. No much larger clonotype is one base removed from it; base qualities were not supplied.

mRNA, which captures expressed receptors, was used instead of genomic DNA for quantification of TCRbeta repertoires. Without cell sorting, buffy coat leukocytes were collected into Trizol, and RNA was extracted using the Direct-zol RNA MiniPrep Plus kit. EDTA blood tubes were spun right away at 4 degrees C to separate plasma, buffy coat and red blood cells. According to the germline V gene (reference sequence), CDR1 reads LNHDA and CDR2 reads SQIVND. From cysteine to phenylalanine, the CDR3 is 14 amino acids long. Only CDR3 DNA is held: 42 bases, read in frame from base 1. The junction shows trimming of 6 bases on V and 0 bases on J, and the gene matches do not reach 2 bases of it. The method behind the library was PCR. The instrument given in TCRdb is Illumina MiSeq. cDNA was made using SMARTScribe reverse transcriptase and a 5' template-switch oligo that added a universal priming site. Each cDNA molecule was tagged by a 12-nucleotide random unique molecular identifier (UMI) carried on the template-switch oligo. During reverse transcription, TCRbeta transcripts were targeted by chain-specific reverse primers. Uracil DNA glycosylase treatment removed residual template-switch adapters, and cDNA was purified with a Qiagen MinElute kit. For the first PCR, KAPA HiFi HotStart ReadyMix was used for roughly 23 cycles, with amplification split across four 50 ul reactions containing step-out primers. Products of the first-round PCR were gel-purified before additional amplification. Illumina Nextera adapters were attached in a second approximately 8-cycle PCR, after which libraries were purified and pooled. A 50-nucleotide 5' read captured the UMI barcode for each TCRbeta molecule. The study's processing was this. Using the MIGEC toolkit, reads were grouped by UMI into consensus reads. Final reads were produced by merging forward and reverse consensus reads with PEAR. Identical UMI-sequence pairs found in more than one library were treated as cross-sample contamination and removed by a custom decontamination script. V(D)J assignment and CDR3 extraction were performed with MIGMAP, a wrapper around IgBLAST. TCR clonotypes were defined by identical V gene, J gene and CDR3 amino acid sequence; CDR1 and CDR2 were not sequenced. The public reads were run again by TCRdb, first through fastp at Q25 and then through MiXCR, and only productive beta chains were kept. Every CDR3 protein is listed once, alongside the most common genes and DNA of its rows. TCRdb assigned the V and J calls; the authors' analysis was not used. This sample holds roughly 3,500 distinct CDR3 sequences; roughly three fifths were observed only once. In total, the top ten clones hold under 30% of the sample.

The sequence came from a human donor in good health. Sequenced sample: peripheral blood. The V and J segments used are TRBV19 and TRBJ2-1, and 7 junctional nucleotides match TRBD1. The CDR3 in this case is CASRDRSSYNEQFF. The DNA sequence reads TGTGCCAGTAGGGACAGGAGCTCCTACAATGAGCAGTTCTTC.